The next 18 T cell receptor beta chains were all read from a single sample in a study of T cells after yellow fever vaccination. TCRdb reprocessed the 5' RACE reads with MiXCR, giving one entry per CDR3 protein. The top ten hold 3% to 3.5% of the sample, which has more than 300,000 distinct CDR3 sequences, over 8.5% seen once. The sample in question was CD4+ T cells sorted from PBMCs, obtained 45 days after the yellow fever booster vaccination. The origin of the receptors is a man aged 18 to 35 who received the YFV17D yellow fever vaccine.

Only a few counts were recorded for this clonotype. This chain uses TRBV10-3 with TRBJ1-6; perhaps TRBD1 as D (5 bases). CDR1 ENHRY and CDR2 SYGVKD come from the germline V gene. The CDR3 totals 12 residues. V lost 6 bases to trimming and J lost 8 bases, with 8 bases between them. The CDR3 here is CAIRGTDSPLHF. The CDR3 DNA reads TGTGCCATCAGGGGGACGGATTCACCCCTCCACTTT.

This clonotype has a count of ten or more. The chain employs TRBV20-1 and TRBJ2-2; 8 bases align to TRBD2. This CDR3 is 14 amino acids long. CDR1 is DFQATT and CDR2 is SNEGSKA in the germline V gene (reference sequence). Trimming took 3 bases from V and 6 from J; bases not matched to a gene: 6. CDR3 bases: TGCAGTGCTAGTCCCAGCGGGGGATCCGGGGAGCTGTTTTTT. Its protein is CSASPSGGSGELFF.

The chain employs TRBV6-1 and TRBJ1-5; weak D call: TRBD1 (6 bases). The V end lost 5 bases, the J end lost 2 bases, and 10 bases lay between the germline ends. The CDR3 extends over 14 amino acids. Germline V gene lookup returns CDR1 MNHNS and CDR2 SASEGT. CDR3 DNA sequence: TGTGCCAGCAGTCACAGGGTGGGCAATCAGCCCCAGCATTTT. Residues: CASSHRVGNQPQHF.

This clonotype was picked up many times. The chain recombines TRBV12-3 or TRBV12-4 with TRBJ2-5; TRBD1 agrees at 8 bases. The V gene end was trimmed by 7 bases and the J gene end by 5 bases; junction bases not matched to a gene: 12. CDR3 length: 15 amino acids. CDR3 DNA: TGTGCCAGCACCCTCGGACAGGGTCGCGAGGAGACCCAGTACTTC. Protein sequence: CASTLGQGREETQYF.

In its sample, this clonotype was seen a few times. The chain joins TRBV5-1 to TRBJ2-7; 11 nucleotides align to TRBD1. CDR1 and CDR2 (germline): SGHRS, YFSETQ. V was clipped by 4 bases and J by 2 bases; unmatched bases: 8. The CDR3 has 16 residues. In DNA form, the CDR3 reads TGCGCCAGCAGCCCAGGCGGGACAGGGGGTACCTACGAGCAGTACGTC. It encodes CASSPGGTGGTYEQYV.

Points on this clonotype: A clone one base away is much larger, so this may be a read error. The chain is built from TRBV5-1 and TRBJ2-1; unclear D gene. V gave up 7 bases and J gave up 10 bases, with 12 bases separating them. In germline, CDR1 is SGHRS, CDR2 YFSETQ. This CDR3 is 11 amino acids long. CDR3 sequence: CASGVGREQFF. The CDR3 DNA follows: TGCGCCAGCGGCGTTGGCCGGGAGCAGTTCTTC.

This chain links TRBV6-5 with TRBJ2-2; tentative D call: TRBD1 (7 bases). The germline gives CDR1 MNHEY, CDR2 SVGAGI. V lost 7 bases to trimming and J lost 1 base, with 19 bases between them. The CDR3 spans 17 residues. This CDR3 is CASNSQRQGGNTGELFF. The CDR3 bases are TGTGCCAGCAACTCCCAGAGGCAGGGGGGGAACACCGGGGAGCTGTTTTTT.

Many counts were recorded for this clonotype. This sequence joins TRBV4-1 and TRBJ1-5, with D maybe TRBD1 (5 bases). V lost 1 base, J lost 4 bases, and 17 bases lay in between. CDR3 size: 17 residues. Germline V gene sequence: CDR1 MGHRA, CDR2 YSYEKL. DNA of the CDR3: TGCGCCAGCAGCCAAGTTTATGTGGGGCAAAGGAATCAGCCCCAGCATTTT. It codes for CASSQVYVGQRNQPQHF.

This clonotype was counted ten times or more. The rearrangement links TRBV12-3 or TRBV12-4 to TRBJ2-2; TRBD2 matches 7 bases. The J segment lost 0 bases and the V segment lost 6 bases, leaving 1 base of the junction unmatched. This CDR3 has 14 residues. As DNA, the CDR3 is TGTGCCAGCAGGGGGGGGGCGAACACCGGGGAGCTGTTTTTT. It codes for CASRGGANTGELFF.

This clonotype was observed a few times. The rearrangement links TRBV28 to TRBJ2-3; D ambiguous. The ends were cut back, 5 bases at V and 6 bases at J, with 12 bases in the middle. The CDR3 sequence is 13 residues long. The V gene's germline CDR1 is MDHEN and CDR2 SYDVKM. CDR3 region: CASSPRPVDTQYF. CDR3 DNA sequence: TGTGCCAGCAGTCCCCGACCCGTGGATACGCAGTATTTT.

This clonotype was seen only a few times. This chain links TRBV3-2 with TRBJ2-3; the table assigns TRBD2, which was not confirmed against the DNA. TRBV3-2 is a pseudogene. CDR3 length equals 16 residues. The DNA of the CDR3 is TGTGCCAGCAGCGGACGACCGGGACCAGACACAGATACGCAGTATTTT. The encoded protein is CASSGRPGPDTDTQYF.

Here the CDR3 reads CAWSVDRAGTQYF. DNA of the CDR3: TGTGCCTGGAGTGTAGACAGAGCTGGGACCCAGTACTTC. The chain combines TRBV30 with TRBJ2-5; D is perhaps TRBD1 (5 bases). Germline values: CDR1 GTSNPN, CDR2 SVGIG (reference sequence). The germline V and J ends were trimmed by 0 bases and 7 bases, with 12 bases remaining between them. The CDR3 totals 13 residues.

This clonotype was seen ten or more times. The rearrangement uses TRBV5-1 and TRBJ2-3; possible D gene TRBD2, 5 bases. This CDR3 is 13 amino acids long. V lost 4 bases, J lost 4 bases, and 10 bases lay in between. Germline CDR1 reads SGHRS; CDR2 reads YFSETQ. CDR3 residues: CASSDQLADTQYF. The CDR3 bases are TGCGCCAGCAGCGATCAACTAGCAGATACGCAGTATTTT.

This clonotype was observed a few times. The chain combines TRBV19 with TRBJ2-5; possible D gene TRBD2, 7 bases. The CDR3 extends over 13 amino acids. Germline CDR1 LNHDA, CDR2 SQIVND (reference sequence). Deletions cut 7 bases from V and 1 base from J, with 10 bases between. The CDR3 DNA reads TGTGCCAGTACCGCGGGGGCCCAAGAGACCCAGTACTTC. This codes for CASTAGAQETQYF. Supplemented by reference TRBV19 and TRBJ2-5, the full variable domain reads DGGITQSPKYLFRKEGQNVTLSCEQNLNHDAMYWYRQDPGQGLRLIYYSQIVNDFQKGDIAEGYSVSREKKESFPLTVTSAQKNPTAFYLCASTAGAQETQYFGPGTRLLVL.

This clonotype was seen ten or more times. J is TRBJ1-4 and V is TRBV4-2; the D is unclear. Germline loops: CDR1 LGHNA, CDR2 YNFKEQ. The V end was cut by 0 bases, the J end by 13 bases, with 15 bases between. The CDR3 covers 14 residues. CDR3 bases: TGTGCCAGCAGCCAAGATCGGATACGGGCTTCACTGTTTTTT. Its protein is CASSQDRIRASLFF.

The V call is TRBV9, the J call TRBJ1-2; D is unresolved. Germline assignment: CDR1 SGDLS and CDR2 YYNGEE. The CDR3 has 11 residues. The ends were cut back, 7 bases at V and 2 bases at J, with 6 bases in the middle. The CDR3 coding sequence is TGTGCCAGCGTAGACAACTATGGCTACACCTTC. It encodes CASVDNYGYTF.

This clonotype occurred a few times. The chain recombines TRBV10-3 with TRBJ2-7; D gene ambiguous. Germline V gene data show CDR1 as ENHRY and CDR2 as SYGVKD. The CDR3 length is 12 residues. The V end lost 1 base, the J end lost 8 bases, and 9 bases lay between the germline ends. The CDR3: CAISEWSNKQYF. CDR3 coding DNA: TGTGCCATCAGTGAGTGGTCAAACAAGCAGTACTTC.

The rearrangement links TRBV11-2 to TRBJ2-1; tentative D call: TRBD2 (6 bases). Trimming took 0 bases from V and 3 from J, leaving 12 bases between them. Germline V CDR1 and CDR2: SGHAT, FQNNGV. This CDR3 is 16 amino acids long. This CDR3 reads CASSLEGRGYYNEQFF. CDR3 in DNA: TGTGCCAGCAGCTTAGAAGGGCGGGGCTACTACAATGAGCAGTTCTTC. Combining the CDR3 with reference TRBV11-2 and TRBJ2-1 gives the whole variable domain EAGVAQSPRYKIIEKRQSVAFWCNPISGHATLYWYQQILGQGPKLLIQFQNNGVVDDSQLPKDRFSAERLKGVDSTLKIQPAKLEDSAVYLCASSLEGRGYYNEQFFGPGTRLTVL.